This is a list of T cell receptor beta chains from one sample in a study of T-cell memory formation after mild COVID-19. One entry per CDR3 protein, called by TCRdb with MiXCR from the 5' RACE reads. The table records about 600,000 distinct CDR3 sequences, about 22% of them present only once. Input material: PBMCs or a T cell subset sorted from them (not recorded which). Receptors were obtained from an adult woman who had mild COVID-19 (a few samples of this study predate the infection). Cell type and time point are not known. CDR3s include the opening cysteine and the closing phenylalanine or tryptophan. D genes are given only for firm matches. Rows give clone size only sometimes, using once, few, many, or a class for an expanded clone.

d_call clone_size j_call v_call cdr3_nt cdr3_aa
. . TRBJ1-2 TRBV20-1 TGCAGTGCCTTGGGGGGGCAGCTCTATGGCTACACCTTC CSALGGQLYGYTF
. . TRBJ2-3 TRBV29-1 TGCAGCGTTGGAGCCGTCACAGATACGCAGTATTTT CSVGAVTDTQYF
. few TRBJ2-1 TRBV30 TGTGCCTGGAGTGTTGGGGGAGGGGGAAATGAGCAGTTCTTC CAWSVGGGGNEQFF
TRBD1 few TRBJ2-7 TRBV2 TGTGCCAGCAGTGAAAATGGGGGACAGGGAACGCAGTACTTC CASSENGGQGTQYF
TRBD2 . TRBJ2-7 TRBV2 TGTGCCAGCGGGGGGGAGGAGGGGTTCCGTTACGAGCAGTACTTC CASGGEEGFRYEQYF
. . TRBJ1-5 TRBV6-5 TGTGCCAGCAGGGATCACAGGAGCAATCAGCCCCAGCATTTT CASRDHRSNQPQHF
. few TRBJ2-5 TRBV20-1 TGCAGTGCACCGAAACCGGGGGAAGAGACCCAGTACTTC CSAPKPGEETQYF
TRBD2 few TRBJ2-7 TRBV6-1 TGTGCCAGCAGTGAGGCTAGCGGTAGCTCCTACGAGCAGTACTTC CASSEASGSSYEQYF
. few TRBJ2-2 TRBV27 TGTGCCAGCGCCACAGGGGTTTGGGCTCGGGGGACCGGGGAGCTGTTTTTT CASATGVWARGTGELFF
TRBD2 few TRBJ2-5 TRBV20-1 TGCAGTGTCCCAAAAGCGGGGGGTGGGACCCAGTACTTC CSVPKAGGGTQYF
TRBD1 . TRBJ1-2 TRBV24-1 TGTGCCACCAGTGCCCGCGACAGGGCGGGGAACTATGGCTACACCTTC CATSARDRAGNYGYTF
TRBD2 . TRBJ2-1 TRBV5-1 TGCGCCAGCAGCCCCCCCCGACTAGCGGGAACCTCCTACAATGAGCAGTTCTTC CASSPPRLAGTSYNEQFF
TRBD2 few TRBJ2-5 TRBV20-1 TGCAGTGCTAGAGAAACCCTAGGACTAGCGGGAGGGGACCAGTACTTC CSARETLGLAGGDQYF
TRBD1 few TRBJ1-1 TRBV19 TGTGCCAGCAGGGACAGGGGAACCGGGAACACTGAAGCTTTCTTT CASRDRGTGNTEAFF
. few TRBJ2-7 TRBV29-1 TGCAGCGTTGAGCTAGTCGAAAGGGAAGCCTACGAGCAGTACTTC CSVELVEREAYEQYF
TRBD1 few TRBJ1-1 TRBV4-1 TGCGCCAGCAGTCAGCGAGCGGGACAGGGTGAGAAGACTGAAGCTTTCTTT CASSQRAGQGEKTEAFF
TRBD2 . TRBJ2-5 TRBV24-1 TGTGCCACCAGTGACAATGGACTAGCGGGATCACAAGAGACCCAGTACTTC CATSDNGLAGSQETQYF
TRBD2 few TRBJ2-5 TRBV28 TGTGCCAGCAGTCTAGCCTTGGGGGTAGCGGGAGTGCAAGAGACCCAGTACTTC CASSLALGVAGVQETQYF
. few TRBJ2-5 TRBV7-8 TGTGCCAGCAGCTTAGCGTTTAACAGAAGAGAGACCCAGTACTTC CASSLAFNRRETQYF
TRBD1 few TRBJ1-1 TRBV4-1 TGCGCCAGCAGTTGGGGACAGGGCTCGAACACTGAAGCTTTCTTT CASSWGQGSNTEAFF
. . TRBJ1-2 TRBV6-5 TGTGCCAGCAGTTGGCAGGGGAATGGCTACACCTTC CASSWQGNGYTF
TRBD1 . TRBJ2-1 TRBV19 TGTGCCAGTAGTATAGGCCGGGACAGGGCGGGCAATGAGCAGTTCTTC CASSIGRDRAGNEQFF
TRBD1 . TRBJ2-7 TRBV29-1 TGCAGCGTTGGGAACAGGGGGTACGAGCAGTACTTC CSVGNRGYEQYF
TRBD2 few TRBJ2-5 TRBV28 TGTGCCAGCAGCGACCCTAGCGGGAGGGGAGAGACCCAGTACTTC CASSDPSGRGETQYF
. . TRBJ2-5 TRBV30 TGTGCCTATCAGGGGCAAGAGACCCAGTACTTC CAYQGQETQYF
TRBD1 . TRBJ1-2 TRBV29-1 TGCAGCGTGGAACCGGGACAGGTCCATGGCTACACCTTC CSVEPGQVHGYTF
. . TRBJ1-5 TRBV6-5 TGTGCCAGCAGGGCAGGGACTTATAGCAATCAGCCCCAGCATTTT CASRAGTYSNQPQHF
. few TRBJ1-3 TRBV3-1 TGTGCCAGCAGCTCAGACTCTGGAAACACCATATATTTT CASSSDSGNTIYF
TRBD2 . TRBJ2-2 TRBV4-3 TGCGCCAGCAGCCAAGTCGGACTAGCGGGAGAGACCGGGGAGCTGTTTTTT CASSQVGLAGETGELFF
. few TRBJ2-7 TRBV18 TGTGCCAGCTCACAAGGTGAGGGACTCCCCGACGAGCAGTACTTC CASSQGEGLPDEQYF
. . TRBJ2-7 TRBV7-8 TGTGCCATCAGCTCCTCAGGATACGAGCAGTACTTC CAISSSGYEQYF
TRBD1 . TRBJ2-5 TRBV11-2 TGTGCCAGCAGCCTCGAGGGGACAGGAGAGACCCAGTACTTC CASSLEGTGETQYF
. . TRBJ2-7 TRBV7-3 TGTGCCAGCAGTGGGGGAGCGAGCTCCTACGAGCAGTACTTC CASSGGASSYEQYF
TRBD1 . TRBJ2-1 TRBV15 TGTGCCACCAGCAGAGATGGGACAGGGGGCTATGAGCAGTTCTTC CATSRDGTGGYEQFF
TRBD2 few TRBJ2-3 TRBV4-1 TGCGCCAGCAGCCAATTACCTAGCGGGGGCACAGATACGCAGTATTTT CASSQLPSGGTDTQYF
. . TRBJ1-1 TRBV29-1 TGCAGCGCTTCAGTGGGGGGCTATACTGAAGCTTTCTTT CSASVGGYTEAFF
. few TRBJ1-2 TRBV7-9 TGTGCCAGCAGCTTTTTATTCGGTCGGGACGTCTATGGCTACACCTTC CASSFLFGRDVYGYTF
TRBD2 few TRBJ2-5 TRBV5-6 TGTGCCAGCAGCGTTCGGGGGGGCGGTGAGACCCAGTACTTC CASSVRGGGETQYF